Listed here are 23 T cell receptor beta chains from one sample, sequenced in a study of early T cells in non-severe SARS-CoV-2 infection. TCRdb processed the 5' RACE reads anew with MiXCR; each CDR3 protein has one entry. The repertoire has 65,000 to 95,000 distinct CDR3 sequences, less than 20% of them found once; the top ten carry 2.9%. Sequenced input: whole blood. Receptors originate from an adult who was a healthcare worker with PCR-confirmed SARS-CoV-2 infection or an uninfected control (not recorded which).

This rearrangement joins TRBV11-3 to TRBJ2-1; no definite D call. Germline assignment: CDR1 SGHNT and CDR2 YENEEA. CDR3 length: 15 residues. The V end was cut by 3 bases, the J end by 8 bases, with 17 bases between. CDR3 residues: CASSLEFGSSDEQFF. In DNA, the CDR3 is TGTGCCAGCAGCTTGGAATTCGGCTCATCCGATGAGCAGTTCTTC.

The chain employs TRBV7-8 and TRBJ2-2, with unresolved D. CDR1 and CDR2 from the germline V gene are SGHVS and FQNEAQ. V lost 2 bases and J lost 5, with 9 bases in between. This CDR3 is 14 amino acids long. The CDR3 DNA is TGTGCCAGCAGCTTACTATTGTTTACCGGGGAGCTGTTTTTT. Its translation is CASSLLLFTGELFF.

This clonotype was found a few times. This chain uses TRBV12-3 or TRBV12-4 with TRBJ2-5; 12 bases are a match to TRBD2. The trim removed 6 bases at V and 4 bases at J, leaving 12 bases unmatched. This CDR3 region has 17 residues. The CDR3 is CASRARPGLAGRETQYF. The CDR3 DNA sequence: TGTGCCAGCAGAGCCCGACCGGGACTAGCGGGCCGAGAGACCCAGTACTTC.

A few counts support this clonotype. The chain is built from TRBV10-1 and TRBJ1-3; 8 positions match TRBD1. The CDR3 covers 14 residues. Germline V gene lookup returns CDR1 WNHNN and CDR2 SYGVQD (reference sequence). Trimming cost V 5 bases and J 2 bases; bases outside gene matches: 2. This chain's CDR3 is CASSSDRAGNTIYF. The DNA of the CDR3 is TGCGCCAGCAGTTCGGACAGGGCTGGAAACACCATATATTTT.

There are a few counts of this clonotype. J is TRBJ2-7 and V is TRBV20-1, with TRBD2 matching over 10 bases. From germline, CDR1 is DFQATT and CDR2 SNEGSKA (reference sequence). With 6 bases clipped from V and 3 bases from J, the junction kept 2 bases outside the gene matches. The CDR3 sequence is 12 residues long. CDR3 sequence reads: CSAGLADYEQYF. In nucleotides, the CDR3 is TGCAGTGCCGGACTAGCGGACTACGAGCAGTACTTC.

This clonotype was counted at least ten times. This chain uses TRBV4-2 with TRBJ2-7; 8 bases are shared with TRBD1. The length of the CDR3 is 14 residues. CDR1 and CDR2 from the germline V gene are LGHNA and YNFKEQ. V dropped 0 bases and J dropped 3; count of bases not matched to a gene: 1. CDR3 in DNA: TGTGCCAGCAGCCAAGATACAGGGGGCTACGAGCAGTACTTC. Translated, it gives CASSQDTGGYEQYF.

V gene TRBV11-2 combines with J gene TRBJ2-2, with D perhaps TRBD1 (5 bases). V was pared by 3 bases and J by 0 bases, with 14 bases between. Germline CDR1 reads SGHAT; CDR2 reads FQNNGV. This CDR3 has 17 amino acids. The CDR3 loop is CASSFWSLTANTGELFF. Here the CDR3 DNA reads TGTGCCAGCAGCTTTTGGTCTTTGACAGCGAACACCGGGGAGCTGTTTTTT.

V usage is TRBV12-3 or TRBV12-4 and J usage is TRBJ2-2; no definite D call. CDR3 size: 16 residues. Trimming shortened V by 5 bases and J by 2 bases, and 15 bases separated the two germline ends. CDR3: CASSPGPPLNTGELFF. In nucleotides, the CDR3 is TGTGCCAGCAGTCCCGGACCGCCGCTTAACACCGGGGAGCTGTTTTTT.

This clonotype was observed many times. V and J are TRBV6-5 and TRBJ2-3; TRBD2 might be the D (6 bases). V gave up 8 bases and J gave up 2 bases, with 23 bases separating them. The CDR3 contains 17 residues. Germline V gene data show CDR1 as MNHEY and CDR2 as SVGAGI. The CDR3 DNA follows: TGTGCCAGCCGACTGGGGGACTTCAACCCCCACACAGATACGCAGTATTTT. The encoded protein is CASRLGDFNPHTDTQYF.

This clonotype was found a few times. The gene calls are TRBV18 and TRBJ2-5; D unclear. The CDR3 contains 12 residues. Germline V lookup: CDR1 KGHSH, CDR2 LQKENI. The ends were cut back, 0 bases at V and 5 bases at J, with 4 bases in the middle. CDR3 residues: CASSPPFETQYF. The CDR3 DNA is TGTGCCAGCTCACCACCGTTCGAGACCCAGTACTTC.

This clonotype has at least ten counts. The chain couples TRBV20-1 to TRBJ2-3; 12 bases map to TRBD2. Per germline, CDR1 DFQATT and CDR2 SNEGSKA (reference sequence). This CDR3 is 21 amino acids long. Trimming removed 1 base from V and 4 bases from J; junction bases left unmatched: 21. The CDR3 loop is CSARAPTGLAGGPGFSDTQYF. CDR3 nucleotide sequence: TGCAGTGCTAGAGCGCCAACCGGCCTAGCGGGGGGGCCTGGCTTCTCAGATACGCAGTATTTT.

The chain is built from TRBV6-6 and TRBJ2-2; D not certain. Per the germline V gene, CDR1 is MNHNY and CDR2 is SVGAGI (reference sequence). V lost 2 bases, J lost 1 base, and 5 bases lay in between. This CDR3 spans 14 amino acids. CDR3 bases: TGTGCCAGCAGTTACGACCGGAACACCGGGGAGCTGTTTTTT. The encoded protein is CASSYDRNTGELFF.

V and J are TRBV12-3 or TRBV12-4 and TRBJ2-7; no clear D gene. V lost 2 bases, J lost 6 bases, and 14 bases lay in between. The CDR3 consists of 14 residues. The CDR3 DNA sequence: TGTGCCAGCAGTTTATCCAGGACCACTGTCGAGCAGTACTTC. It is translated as CASSLSRTTVEQYF.

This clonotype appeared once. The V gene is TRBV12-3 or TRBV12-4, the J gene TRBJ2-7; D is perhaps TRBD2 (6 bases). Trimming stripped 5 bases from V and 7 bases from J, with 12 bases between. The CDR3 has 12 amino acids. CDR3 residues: CASSGGTIEQYF. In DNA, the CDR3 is TGTGCCAGCAGTGGCGGGACGATAGAGCAGTACTTC.

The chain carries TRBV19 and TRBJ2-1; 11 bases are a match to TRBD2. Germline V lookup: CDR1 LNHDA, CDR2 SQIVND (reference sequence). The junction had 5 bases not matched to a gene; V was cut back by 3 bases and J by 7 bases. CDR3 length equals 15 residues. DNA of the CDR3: TGTGCCAGTAGTATGACTAGCGGGAAGTGGAATGAGCAGTTCTTC. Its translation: CASSMTSGKWNEQFF. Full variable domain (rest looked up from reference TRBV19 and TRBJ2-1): DGGITQSPKYLFRKEGQNVTLSCEQNLNHDAMYWYRQDPGQGLRLIYYSQIVNDFQKGDIAEGYSVSREKKESFPLTVTSAQKNPTAFYLCASSMTSGKWNEQFFGPGTRLTVL.

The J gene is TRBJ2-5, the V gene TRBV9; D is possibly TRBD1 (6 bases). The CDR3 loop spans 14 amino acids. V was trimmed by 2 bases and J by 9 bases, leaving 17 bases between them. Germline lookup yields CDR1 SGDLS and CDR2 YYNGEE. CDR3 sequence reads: CASSVGDTVSPQYF. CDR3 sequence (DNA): TGTGCCAGCAGCGTGGGGGACACCGTGAGTCCCCAGTACTTC.

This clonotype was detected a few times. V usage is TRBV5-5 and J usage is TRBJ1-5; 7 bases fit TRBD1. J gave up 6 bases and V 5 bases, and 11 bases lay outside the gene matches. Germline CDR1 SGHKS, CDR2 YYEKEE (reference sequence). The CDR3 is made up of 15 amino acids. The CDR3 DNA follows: TGTGCCAGCAGTCCTTACACAGGGGCGGGTCAGCCCCAGCATTTT. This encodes CASSPYTGAGQPQHF.

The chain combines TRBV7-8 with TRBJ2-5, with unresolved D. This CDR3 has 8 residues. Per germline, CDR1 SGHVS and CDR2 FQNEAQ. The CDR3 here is CAVETQYF. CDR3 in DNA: TGTGCGGTCGAGACCCAGTACTTC.

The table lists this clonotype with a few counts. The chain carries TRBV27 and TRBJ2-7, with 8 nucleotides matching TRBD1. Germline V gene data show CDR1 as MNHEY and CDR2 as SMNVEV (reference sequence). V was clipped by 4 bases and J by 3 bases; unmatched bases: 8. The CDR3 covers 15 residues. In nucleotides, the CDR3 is TGTGCCAGCAGTTCCCAGGGGGCCAGGTTCTACGAGCAGTACTTC. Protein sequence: CASSSQGARFYEQYF.

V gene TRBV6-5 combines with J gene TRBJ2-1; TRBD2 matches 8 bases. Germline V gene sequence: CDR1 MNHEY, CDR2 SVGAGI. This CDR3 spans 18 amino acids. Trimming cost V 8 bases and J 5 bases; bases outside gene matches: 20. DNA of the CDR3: TGTGCCAGCTCTCGGGGAGGGGGGATAGCGGGAATTAACAATGAGCAGTTCTTC. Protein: CASSRGGGIAGINNEQFF.

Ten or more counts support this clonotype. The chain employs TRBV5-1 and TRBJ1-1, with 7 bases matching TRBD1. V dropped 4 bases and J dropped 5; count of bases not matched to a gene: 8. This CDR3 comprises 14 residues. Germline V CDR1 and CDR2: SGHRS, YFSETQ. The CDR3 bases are TGCGCCAGCAGCGTCGACAGGGTGTTGACTGAAGCTTTCTTT. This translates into CASSVDRVLTEAFF.

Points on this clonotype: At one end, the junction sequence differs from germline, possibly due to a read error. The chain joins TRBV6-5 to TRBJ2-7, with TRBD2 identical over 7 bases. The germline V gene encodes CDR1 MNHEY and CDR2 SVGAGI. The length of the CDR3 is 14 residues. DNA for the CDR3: TGTTCCAGCATCGGGGGAGGGCCAAATGGCGAGCAGTACTTC. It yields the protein CSSIGGGPNGEQYF.

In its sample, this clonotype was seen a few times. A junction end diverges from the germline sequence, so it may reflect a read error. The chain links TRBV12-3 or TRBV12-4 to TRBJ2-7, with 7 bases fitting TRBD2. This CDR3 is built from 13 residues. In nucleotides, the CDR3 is TGTGCCAGCAGTCTAGCGGTCTCCTACGAGCAGTACTTC. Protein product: CASSLAVSYEQYF.